This T cell receptor beta chain was identified in a study of blood T cell repertoires in COVID-19. Turning to the study itself: The United States, Italy and Spain supplied acute and convalescent COVID-19 samples.

As handled by the study authors: Reference gene primers were amplified, and this amplification served to estimate nucleated cell counts. Assay: immunoSEQ multiplex PCR; the TCRdb copy retains only in-frame clones and omits some. V, J and clone size reflect that table, while D and trimming were determined from the DNA. Counted here are a few hundred thousand clones, around 81% occurring once; the ten biggest clones make up 4.1%. Sequenced material: peripheral blood. The origin of this receptor is a woman between 50 and 59 years old with active or convalescent COVID-19.

The CDR3 sequence is CASSGTSGSDEQFF. CDR3 DNA sequence: TGTGCCAGCAGTGGGACTAGCGGGAGTGATGAGCAGTTCTTC. The chain carries TRBV6-4 and TRBJ2-1; TRBD2 aligns across 13 bases. Germline assignment: CDR1 MRHNA and CDR2 SNTAGT. After removal of 4 bases from V and 8 bases from J, the junction contained 2 bases not matched to a gene. The CDR3 runs 14 residues.